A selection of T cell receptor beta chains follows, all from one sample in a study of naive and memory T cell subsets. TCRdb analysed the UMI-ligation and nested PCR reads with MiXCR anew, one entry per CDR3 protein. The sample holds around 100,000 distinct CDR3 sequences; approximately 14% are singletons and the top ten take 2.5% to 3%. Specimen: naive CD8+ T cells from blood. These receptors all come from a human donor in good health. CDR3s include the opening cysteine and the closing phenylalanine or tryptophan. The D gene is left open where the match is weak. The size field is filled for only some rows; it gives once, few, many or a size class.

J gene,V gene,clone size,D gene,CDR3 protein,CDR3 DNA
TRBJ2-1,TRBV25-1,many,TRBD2,CASSELSTSGPSFF,TGTGCCAGCAGTGAATTATCGACTAGCGGTCCTTCGTTCTTC
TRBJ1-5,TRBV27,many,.,CASSSVGEASNQPQHF,TGTGCCAGCAGTTCAGTGGGGGAAGCGAGCAATCAGCCCCAGCATTTT
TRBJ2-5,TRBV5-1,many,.,CASSLGPTGDLETQYF,TGCGCCAGCAGCCTTGGGCCCACAGGGGACTTAGAGACCCAGTACTTC
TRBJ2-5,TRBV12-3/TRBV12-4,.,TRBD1,CASSVRTGGQETQYF,TGTGCCAGCAGTGTCAGGACAGGGGGCCAAGAGACCCAGTACTTC
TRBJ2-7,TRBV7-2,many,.,CASSPAVIYEQYF,TGTGCCAGCAGCCCCGCTGTAATCTACGAGCAGTACTTC
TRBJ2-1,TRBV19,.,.,CASSIGGVSYNEQFF,TGTGCCAGTAGTATAGGTGGCGTCTCCTACAATGAGCAGTTCTTC
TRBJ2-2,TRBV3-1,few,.,CATGETGIGELFF,TGTGCCACCGGGGAGACAGGTATCGGGGAGCTGTTTTTT
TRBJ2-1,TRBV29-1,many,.,CSVGIQGNEQFF,TGCAGCGTTGGAATTCAGGGAAATGAGCAGTTCTTC
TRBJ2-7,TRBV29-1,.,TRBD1,CSVVTGAAYEQYF,TGCAGCGTAGTTACAGGGGCCGCCTACGAGCAGTACTTC
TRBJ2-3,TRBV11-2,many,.,CASSFILSRWEDTQYF,TGTGCCAGCAGCTTCATCCTATCCCGTTGGGAAGATACGCAGTATTTT
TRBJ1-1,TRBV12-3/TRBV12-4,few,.,CASRPGRQNTEAFF,TGTGCCAGCCGACCGGGACGGCAAAACACTGAAGCTTTCTTT
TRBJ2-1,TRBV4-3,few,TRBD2,CASSPLTSGNTQQFF,TGCGCCAGCAGCCCCCTGACTAGCGGGAATACTCAGCAGTTCTTC
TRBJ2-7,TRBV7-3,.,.,CASSLGGGNSYEQYF,TGTGCCAGCAGCTTAGGTGGGGGAAACTCCTACGAGCAGTACTTC
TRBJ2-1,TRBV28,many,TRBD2,CASSNLLAGGNNEQFF,TGTGCCAGCAGTAATTTACTAGCGGGGGGCAACAATGAGCAGTTCTTC
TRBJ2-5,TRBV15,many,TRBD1,CATSDLDREETQYF,TGTGCCACCAGCGACCTAGACAGGGAAGAGACCCAGTACTTC
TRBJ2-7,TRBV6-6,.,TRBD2,CASSYTGTSVGEQYF,TGTGCCAGCAGTTACACCGGGACTAGCGTAGGCGAGCAGTACTTC
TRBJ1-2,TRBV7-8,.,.,CASRSGTPPNYGYTF,TGTGCCAGCAGATCCGGGACCCCCCCAAACTATGGCTACACCTTC
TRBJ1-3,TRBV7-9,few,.,CASSGAESSGNTIYF,TGTGCCAGCAGCGGGGCTGAGAGCTCTGGAAACACCATATATTTT
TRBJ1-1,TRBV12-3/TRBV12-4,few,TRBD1,CASSLQGAGWAFF,TGTGCCAGCAGTTTGCAGGGGGCAGGGTGGGCTTTCTTT
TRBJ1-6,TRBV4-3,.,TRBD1,CASSLLQGPLSNSPLHF,TGCGCCAGCAGCCTCCTACAGGGGCCTCTTTCTAATTCACCCCTCCACTTT
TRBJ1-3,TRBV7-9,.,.,CASSAGTDSGNTIYF,TGTGCCAGCAGCGCAGGGACGGACTCTGGAAACACCATATATTTT
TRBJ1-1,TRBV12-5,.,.,CASGWGGGAGEAFF,TGTGCTAGTGGTTGGGGAGGGGGGGCCGGCGAAGCTTTCTTT
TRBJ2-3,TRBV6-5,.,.,CASSMSRADTQYF,TGTGCCAGCAGCATGTCGAGGGCAGATACGCAGTATTTT
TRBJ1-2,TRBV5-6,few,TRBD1,CASSLGQGTYGYTF,TGTGCCAGCAGCTTGGGACAGGGGACCTATGGCTACACCTTC
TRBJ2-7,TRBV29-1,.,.,CSVELMAPAYEQYF,TGCAGCGTTGAATTAATGGCTCCGGCCTACGAGCAGTACTTC
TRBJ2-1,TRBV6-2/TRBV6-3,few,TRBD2,CASTMGLPYNEQFF,TGTGCCAGCACAATGGGACTACCCTACAATGAGCAGTTCTTC
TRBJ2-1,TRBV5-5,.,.,CASSPEVSGAYNEQFF,TGTGCCAGCAGCCCGGAGGTCAGCGGAGCTTACAATGAGCAGTTCTTC
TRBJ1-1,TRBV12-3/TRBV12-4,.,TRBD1,CASSLSGGAEAFF,TGTGCCAGCAGCTTATCAGGGGGGGCTGAAGCTTTCTTT
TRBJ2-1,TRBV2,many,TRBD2,CAGRGEVDEQFF,TGTGCCGGCCGGGGGGAGGTCGATGAGCAGTTCTTC
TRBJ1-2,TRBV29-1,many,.,CSVDTIYGYTF,TGCAGCGTTGACACCATCTATGGCTACACCTTC
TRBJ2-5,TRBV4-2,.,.,CASSQSPTDSQETQYF,TGTGCCAGCAGCCAAAGCCCGACGGATAGCCAAGAGACCCAGTACTTC
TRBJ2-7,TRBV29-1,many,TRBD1,CSVLDRGNYEQYF,TGCAGCGTTCTGGACAGGGGGAATTACGAGCAGTACTTC
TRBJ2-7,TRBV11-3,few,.,CASSLYGGPISGIEQYF,TGTGCCAGCAGCTTATATGGGGGACCGATATCAGGGATCGAGCAGTACTTC
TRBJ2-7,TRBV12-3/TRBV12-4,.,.,CASSLRTYYEQYF,TGTGCCAGCAGTCTACGGACATATTACGAGCAGTACTTC
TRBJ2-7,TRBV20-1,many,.,CSARPEYEQYF,TGCAGTGCCCGCCCCGAGTACGAGCAGTACTTC
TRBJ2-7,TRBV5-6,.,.,CASGILSSYEQYF,TGTGCCAGCGGCATTCTGAGCTCCTACGAGCAGTACTTC
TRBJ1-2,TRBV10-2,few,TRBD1,CASRWGQGADGYTF,TGCGCCAGCAGGTGGGGACAGGGGGCAGATGGCTACACCTTC
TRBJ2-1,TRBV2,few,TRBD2,CATTTSGSTYNEQFF,TGTGCCACGACAACTAGCGGGAGTACCTACAATGAGCAGTTCTTC
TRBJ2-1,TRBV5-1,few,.,CASSLAGSHNEQFF,TGCGCCAGCAGCTTGGCAGGGTCACACAATGAGCAGTTCTTC
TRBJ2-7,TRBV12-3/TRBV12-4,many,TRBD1,CASSFGTAYEQYF,TGCGCCAGCAGCTTTGGGACAGCCTACGAGCAGTACTTC
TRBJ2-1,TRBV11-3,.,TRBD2,CASSPRTSGSSGEQFF,TGTGCCAGCAGCCCTCGGACTAGCGGGAGTTCTGGGGAGCAGTTCTTC
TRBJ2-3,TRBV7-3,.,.,CASSLNAPSRPLDTQYF,TGTGCCAGCAGCTTAAACGCCCCGAGCAGGCCCCTGGATACGCAGTATTTT
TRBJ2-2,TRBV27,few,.,CASSNRDTNTGELFF,TGTGCCAGCAGTAACCGGGACACGAACACCGGGGAGCTGTTTTTT
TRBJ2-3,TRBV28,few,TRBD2,CASSGLGGGPSTDTQYF,TGTGCCAGCAGTGGCCTCGGGGGGGGGCCTAGCACAGATACGCAGTATTTT
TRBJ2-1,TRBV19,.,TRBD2,CASSNSGVNNEQFF,TGTGCCAGTAGTAATAGCGGGGTTAACAATGAGCAGTTCTTC
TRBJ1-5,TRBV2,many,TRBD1,CASSEGGQGAGNQPQHF,TGTGCCAGCAGTGAAGGAGGACAGGGGGCTGGCAATCAGCCCCAGCATTTT
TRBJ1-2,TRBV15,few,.,CATSRGALGLDGYTF,TGTGCCACCAGCCGGGGGGCGCTAGGTTTGGATGGCTACACCTTC
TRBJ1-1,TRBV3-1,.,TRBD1,CASSQEGTDRVDTEAFF,TGTGCCAGCAGCCAAGAGGGGACAGACCGAGTGGACACTGAAGCTTTCTTT
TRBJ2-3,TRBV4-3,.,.,CASSQDWEDTQYF,TGCGCCAGCAGCCAAGACTGGGAGGATACGCAGTATTTT
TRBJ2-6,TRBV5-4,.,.,CASRATGTGANVLTF,TGTGCCAGCAGGGCCACAGGGACTGGGGCCAACGTCCTGACTTTC
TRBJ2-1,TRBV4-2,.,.,CASSQDLAPNEQFF,TGTGCCAGCAGCCAAGATCTAGCCCCAAATGAGCAGTTCTTC
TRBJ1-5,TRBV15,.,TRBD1,CATSRDSQGAAGNQPQHF,TGTGCCACCAGCAGAGATAGTCAGGGGGCGGCAGGGAATCAGCCCCAGCATTTT
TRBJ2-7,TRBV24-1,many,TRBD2,CATGLARPSYEQYF,TGTGCCACGGGACTAGCGCGACCCTCCTACGAGCAGTACTTC